The 29 T cell receptor beta chains presented below share a single source sample, sequenced in a study of T cell responses to AZD1222 COVID-19 vaccine listed by TCRdb under 2021. The library was made by the immunoSEQ multiplex PCR assay. Sourced from immuneACCESS, this table was stored by TCRdb with only in-frame sequences that have V and J called. A share of the clones is absent; for the studies checked, an unresolved V gene accounts for under half, and the remainder has no known explanation. The sample includes approximately 73,000 clones, with nearly 85% observed a single time. The ten largest clones capture around 3% of the sample. In the paper's terms, the time point label means: baseline before first vaccination. The starting material was peripheral blood, obtained on day 0 of AZD1222 vaccination. These receptors all come from an adult in good health.

The V and J genes are TRBV5-6 and TRBJ2-3; 9 bases align to TRBD1. Unmatched junction bases numbered 12, after V lost 2 bases and J lost 2 bases. Germline loops: CDR1 SGHDT, CDR2 YYEEEE. The CDR3 sequence is 18 residues long. The CDR3 here is CASSLWAGQGVFTDTQYF. As DNA, the CDR3 is TGTGCCAGCAGCTTATGGGCGGGACAGGGAGTTTTCACAGATACGCAGTATTTT.

This clone has a single count. This chain links TRBV5-6 with TRBJ1-5; D remains ambiguous. The CDR3 contains 15 residues. Germline V gene data show CDR1 as SGHDT and CDR2 as YYEEEE. The ends were cut back, 1 base at V and 0 bases at J, with 8 bases in the middle. The CDR3 protein is CASSLMGYSNQPQHF. The CDR3 bases are TGTGCCAGCAGCTTGATGGGCTATAGCAATCAGCCCCAGCATTTT.

The chain links TRBV4-1 to TRBJ2-1; possibly TRBD2 for D (5 bases). The CDR3 loop spans 18 amino acids. Germline CDR1 reads MGHRA; CDR2 reads YSYEKL. The germline V and J ends were trimmed by 3 bases and 0 bases, with 18 bases remaining between them. CDR3 protein: CASSQPGSGWGSYNEQFF. CDR3 nucleotides: TGCGCCAGCAGCCAGCCGGGAAGCGGATGGGGCTCCTACAATGAGCAGTTCTTC.

This clone showed up just once. The chain is built from TRBV7-9 and TRBJ1-2; D is unclear. Per the germline V gene, CDR1 is SEHNR and CDR2 is FQNEAQ (reference sequence). The CDR3 is 15 residues long. V gave up 5 bases and J gave up 2 bases, with 15 bases separating them. The CDR3 nucleotides read TGTGCCAGCAGCCCCGAGGCTAGCCTAAACTATGGCTACACCTTC. Translated, it gives CASSPEASLNYGYTF.

The rearrangement joins TRBV11-2 to TRBJ1-2; no clear D gene. The germline gives CDR1 SGHAT, CDR2 FQNNGV. Trimming removed 3 bases at V and 10 bases at J, with 15 bases between. This CDR3 is built from 13 residues. CDR3 sequence reads: CASSLNGMEPYTF. For the CDR3, the DNA is TGTGCCAGCAGCTTGAATGGTATGGAGCCCTACACCTTC.

The chain employs TRBV2 and TRBJ2-1, with unresolved D. V lost 0 bases and J lost 5, with 8 bases in between. CDR1 is SNHLY and CDR2 is FYNNEI in the germline V gene. CDR3 size: 14 residues. CDR3: CASSEARQDNEQFF. The CDR3 DNA sequence: TGTGCCAGCAGTGAAGCGAGGCAGGACAATGAGCAGTTCTTC.

The chain employs TRBV30 and TRBJ1-1; D is unclear. Germline assignment: CDR1 GTSNPN and CDR2 SVGIG (reference sequence). The CDR3 runs 11 residues. The V end lost 0 bases, the J end lost 4 bases, and 3 bases lay between the germline ends. The CDR3 nucleotides read TGTGCCTGGAGTGTAGGCACTGAAGCTTTCTTT. This translates into CAWSVGTEAFF.

This clone was detected once. This chain's CDR3 is CASSSGVSGNTIYF. The CDR3 DNA reads as TGTGCCAGCAGCTCGGGGGTCTCTGGAAACACCATATATTTT. The rearrangement uses TRBV7-8 and TRBJ1-3, with D possibly TRBD1 on 5 matching bases. The CDR3 consists of 14 residues. The V end lost 4 bases, the J end lost 0 bases, and 7 bases lay between the germline ends. Germline V CDR1 and CDR2: SGHVS, FQNEAQ.

The J gene is TRBJ2-1, the V gene TRBV4-3; 9 bases match TRBD2. V gave up 0 bases and J gave up 7 bases; unmatched junction bases: 10. The CDR3 consists of 17 residues. Germline V gives CDR1 LGHNA, CDR2 YSLEER. CDR3 in amino acids: CASSQDGLAGVGNEQFF. CDR3 coding DNA: TGCGCCAGCAGCCAAGATGGGTTAGCGGGAGTGGGGAATGAGCAGTTCTTC.

The chain uses TRBV7-9 and TRBJ1-2, with a weak D call TRBD1 (5 bases). V gave up 5 bases and J gave up 4 bases, with 14 bases separating them. The V gene's germline CDR1 is SEHNR and CDR2 FQNEAQ (reference sequence). The length of the CDR3 is 14 residues. CDR3 nucleotide sequence: TGTGCCAGCAGCGAGACGTCAGGGATCTATGGCTACACCTTC. Its protein is CASSETSGIYGYTF.

V usage is TRBV30 and J usage is TRBJ1-2; possibly TRBD1 for D (5 bases). The CDR3 has 13 residues. V shed 3 bases and J shed 1 base, with 9 bases lying between them. From germline, CDR1 is GTSNPN and CDR2 SVGIG (reference sequence). The CDR3 DNA reads as TGTGCCTGGAGCCCGACAGTTAACTATGGCTACACCTTC. This sequence encodes CAWSPTVNYGYTF.

The V call is TRBV7-3, the J call TRBJ2-7; 11 nucleotides line up with TRBD2. Germline loops: CDR1 SGHTA, CDR2 FQGTGA. The CDR3 is 15 amino acids. Trimming at V came to 6 bases and at J to 5 bases, leaving 9 bases not matched to a gene. The CDR3 loop is CASRYTSGGVDEQYF. CDR3 coding DNA: TGTGCCAGCAGGTATACTAGCGGGGGAGTCGACGAGCAGTACTTC.

The chain combines TRBV11-2 with TRBJ1-3; no firm D call. Trimming cost V 8 bases and J 6 bases, with 17 bases left between them. Germline CDR1 reads SGHAT; CDR2 reads FQNNGV. The CDR3 loop spans 14 amino acids. CDR3 amino acids: CASGSGLGENTIYF. The DNA for the CDR3 is TGTGCCAGCGGCTCTGGGCTGGGCGAAAACACCATATATTTT.

This chain links TRBV4-1 with TRBJ1-1, with TRBD1 as a possible D gene (5 bases). The CDR3 extends over 15 amino acids. The germline gives CDR1 MGHRA, CDR2 YSYEKL. The germline V and J ends were trimmed by 1 base and 1 base, with 10 bases remaining between them. The CDR3 DNA reads TGCGCCAGCAGCCAAGCTCGGGGGGGGAACACTGAAGCTTTCTTT. This gives the protein CASSQARGGNTEAFF.

The chain's CDR3 is CASSQRRLAGVGTDTQYF. CDR3 DNA: TGTGCCAGCAGCCAAAGGCGACTAGCGGGAGTGGGCACAGATACGCAGTATTTT. This chain joins TRBV5-6 and TRBJ2-3; 12 bases are a match to TRBD2. This CDR3 has 18 amino acids. V shed 4 bases and J 1 base; nucleotides not matched to a gene: 10. Germline-derived CDR1 and CDR2 are SGHDT and YYEEEE.

The chain couples TRBV9 to TRBJ2-7; D uncertain. This CDR3 comprises 12 residues. Looked up from germline, CDR1 is SGDLS and CDR2 is YYNGEE. V was shortened by 4 bases and J by 4 bases, with 9 bases between the two germline ends. CDR3: CASSPGGYEQYF. DNA for the CDR3: TGTGCCAGCAGCCCAGGTGGGTACGAGCAGTACTTC.

The rearrangement uses TRBV19 and TRBJ2-1; perhaps TRBD2 as D (6 bases). Trimming took off 0 bases at V and 3 bases at J, with 9 bases between the two ends. Germline V gene data show CDR1 as LNHDA and CDR2 as SQIVND (reference sequence). The CDR3 has 15 residues. The CDR3 bases are TGTGCCAGTAGTATAGAGCACGGGAGCTACAATGAGCAGTTCTTC. This encodes CASSIEHGSYNEQFF.

The rearrangement links TRBV13 to TRBJ2-1, with 7 bases matching TRBD1. Germline trimming cut 1 base from V and 1 base from J; bases unmatched to any gene: 4. Germline assignment: CDR1 PRHDT and CDR2 FYEKMQ (reference sequence). The CDR3 covers 16 residues. DNA of the CDR3: TGTGCCAGCAGCTTAGTTTCCAGGGGGTCCTACAATGAGCAGTTCTTC. It encodes CASSLVSRGSYNEQFF.

CDR3 protein: CASSLSPRGRANTGELFF. As DNA, the CDR3 is TGTGCCAGCAGCTTATCGCCCAGGGGGCGCGCGAACACCGGGGAGCTGTTTTTT. The rearrangement links TRBV7-6 to TRBJ2-2; 8 nucleotides match TRBD1. Trimming took 2 bases from V and 0 from J; bases not matched to a gene: 8. The V gene's germline CDR1 is SGHVS and CDR2 FNYEAQ. The CDR3 is 18 amino acids.

This clone was counted a few times. The V and J genes are TRBV19 and TRBJ1-4; 8 nucleotides match TRBD1. The germline V gene has CDR1 LNHDA and CDR2 SQIVND (reference sequence). CDR3 length: 17 amino acids. V lost 2 bases to trimming and J lost 0 bases; unmatched junction nucleotides: 5. The CDR3 DNA reads TGTGCCAGTAGTATACCGGGACAGGCAGCAACTAATGAAAAACTGTTTTTT. The encoded protein is CASSIPGQAATNEKLFF.

This chain connects TRBV25-1 to TRBJ1-6; tentative D call: TRBD1 (6 bases). The ends were cut back, 1 base at V and 0 bases at J, with 10 bases in the middle. In germline, CDR1 is MGHDK, CDR2 SYGVNS. This CDR3 region has 17 residues. DNA for the CDR3: TGTGCCAGCAGTGAATTAGGGGGGAGCTCCTATAATTCACCCCTCCACTTT. It is translated as CASSELGGSSYNSPLHF.

The chain couples TRBV4-3 to TRBJ2-5, with D possibly TRBD1 on 5 matching bases. In germline, CDR1 is LGHNA, CDR2 YSLEER. The V end lost 2 bases, the J end lost 0 bases, and 10 bases lay between the germline ends. The CDR3 spans 15 residues. This CDR3 reads CASSQSSGHQETQYF. The CDR3 DNA reads as TGCGCCAGCAGCCAATCCTCAGGGCACCAAGAGACCCAGTACTTC.

The chain is built from TRBV7-4 and TRBJ2-3, with D maybe TRBD2 (7 bases). Germline-derived CDR1 and CDR2 are SGHVT and SQSDAQ. V gave up 0 bases and J gave up 3 bases, with 13 bases separating them. This CDR3 contains 16 residues. The CDR3 region has the DNA TGTGCCAGCAGCTTAGCGGGGGGGCCCAGAACAGATACGCAGTATTTT. Encoded protein: CASSLAGGPRTDTQYF.

This sequence joins TRBV4-2 and TRBJ2-5; 8 positions match TRBD1. The germline V gene has CDR1 LGHNA and CDR2 YNFKEQ. Germline trimming cut 1 base from V and 1 base from J; bases unmatched to any gene: 5. The CDR3 has 16 residues. CDR3 bases: TGTGCCAGCAGCCAAGGCCCAGGGACAGGCCAAGAGACCCAGTACTTC. It translates to CASSQGPGTGQETQYF.

The rearrangement links TRBV5-1 to TRBJ2-1; no firm D call. This CDR3 spans 16 amino acids. V was pared by 1 base and J by 3 bases, with 14 bases between. The germline V gene encodes CDR1 SGHRS and CDR2 YFSETQ. The CDR3 protein is CASSLLGEHRYNEQFF. In DNA, the CDR3 is TGCGCCAGCAGCTTGCTTGGTGAGCACCGCTACAATGAGCAGTTCTTC.

This chain joins TRBV6-2 or TRBV6-3 and TRBJ1-3; TRBD1 aligns across 7 bases. The CDR3 totals 16 residues. Germline V gene data show CDR1 as MNHEY and CDR2 as SVGEGT. Trimming took 6 bases from V and 0 from J; bases not matched to a gene: 8. The CDR3 DNA sequence: TGTGCCAGCAGACCTACAGGGGCCCACTCTGGAAACACCATATATTTT. Amino acids: CASRPTGAHSGNTIYF.

V usage is TRBV5-1 and J usage is TRBJ1-2; weak D call: TRBD1 (5 bases). CDR3 length: 13 residues. From germline, CDR1 is SGHRS and CDR2 YFSETQ. Trimming took off 4 bases at V and 7 bases at J, with 14 bases between the two ends. The CDR3 region has the DNA TGCGCCAGCAGCCTCTCGGCAGGGACTGGCTACACCTTC. Translated: CASSLSAGTGYTF.

J is TRBJ1-2 and V is TRBV24-1; 7 bases are a match to TRBD1. Germline V gives CDR1 KGHDR, CDR2 SFDVKD. Losses at the gene ends were 4 bases for V and 8 bases for J; bases not matched to a gene: 12. The CDR3 spans 15 residues. In DNA, the CDR3 is TGTGCCACCAGTGACCGAACGACAGGGTTTGAGGGCTACACCTTC. Translating it yields CATSDRTTGFEGYTF.

The chain has TRBV6-5 and TRBJ1-2; D perhaps matches TRBD1 (5 bases). With 6 bases removed from V and 7 bases from J, the gap between germline ends came to 15 bases. Germline V CDR1 and CDR2: MNHEY, SVGAGI. This CDR3 region has 13 residues. CDR3 loop: CASSQGQGFGYTF. The CDR3 nucleotides read TGTGCCAGCAGCCAGGGTCAGGGCTTTGGCTACACCTTC.